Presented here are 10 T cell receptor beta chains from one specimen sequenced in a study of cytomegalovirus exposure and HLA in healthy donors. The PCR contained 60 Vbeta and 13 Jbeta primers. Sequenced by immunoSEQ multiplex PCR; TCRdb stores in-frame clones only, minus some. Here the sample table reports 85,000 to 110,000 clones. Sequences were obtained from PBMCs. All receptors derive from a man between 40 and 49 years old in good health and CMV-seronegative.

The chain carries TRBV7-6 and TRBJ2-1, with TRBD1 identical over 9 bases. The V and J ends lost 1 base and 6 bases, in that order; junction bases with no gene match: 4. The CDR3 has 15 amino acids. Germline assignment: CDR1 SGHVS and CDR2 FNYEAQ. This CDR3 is CASSLVDRGINEQFF. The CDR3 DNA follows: TGTGCCAGCAGCTTAGTGGACAGGGGTATCAATGAGCAGTTCTTC. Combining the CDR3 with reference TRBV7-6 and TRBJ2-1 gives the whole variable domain GAGVSQSPRYKVTKRGQDVALRCDPISGHVSLYWYRQALGQGPEFLTYFNYEAQQDKSGLPNDRFSAERPEGSISTLTIQRTEQRDSAMYRCASSLVDRGINEQFFGPGTRLTVL.

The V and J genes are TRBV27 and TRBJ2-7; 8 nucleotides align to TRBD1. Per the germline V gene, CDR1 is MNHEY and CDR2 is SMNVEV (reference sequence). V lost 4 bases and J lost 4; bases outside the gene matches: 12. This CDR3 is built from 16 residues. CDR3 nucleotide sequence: TGTGCCAGCAGTTCGACAGATACAGGGGGTTGGTACGAGCAGTACTTC. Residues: CASSSTDTGGWYEQYF.

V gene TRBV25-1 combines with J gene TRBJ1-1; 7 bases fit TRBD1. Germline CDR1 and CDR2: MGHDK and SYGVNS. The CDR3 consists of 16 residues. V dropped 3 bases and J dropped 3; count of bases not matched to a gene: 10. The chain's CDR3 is CASSDYRGNGDTEAFF. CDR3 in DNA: TGTGCCAGCAGTGATTACAGGGGTAATGGGGACACTGAAGCTTTCTTT.

CDR3 amino acids: CASSAGGGTEAFF. CDR3 coding DNA: TGTGCCAGCAGTGCCGGGGGAGGAACTGAAGCTTTCTTT. The chain uses TRBV2 and TRBJ1-1, with D tentatively TRBD1 (5 bases). The germline V gene has CDR1 SNHLY and CDR2 FYNNEI. The V end lost 4 bases, the J end lost 5 bases, and 11 bases lay between the germline ends. CDR3 length equals 13 residues.

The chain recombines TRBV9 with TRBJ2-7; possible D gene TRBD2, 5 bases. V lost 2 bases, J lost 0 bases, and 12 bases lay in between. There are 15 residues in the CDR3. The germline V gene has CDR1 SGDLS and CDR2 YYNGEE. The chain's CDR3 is CASSVGVVGSYEQYF. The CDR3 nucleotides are TGTGCCAGCAGCGTCGGGGTGGTGGGCTCCTACGAGCAGTACTTC.

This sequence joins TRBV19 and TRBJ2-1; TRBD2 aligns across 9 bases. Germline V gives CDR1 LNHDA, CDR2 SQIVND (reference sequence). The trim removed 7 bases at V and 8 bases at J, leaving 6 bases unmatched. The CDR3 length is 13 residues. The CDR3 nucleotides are TGTGCCAGTATAGGGCTAGCGGGATATGAGCAGTTCTTC. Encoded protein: CASIGLAGYEQFF.

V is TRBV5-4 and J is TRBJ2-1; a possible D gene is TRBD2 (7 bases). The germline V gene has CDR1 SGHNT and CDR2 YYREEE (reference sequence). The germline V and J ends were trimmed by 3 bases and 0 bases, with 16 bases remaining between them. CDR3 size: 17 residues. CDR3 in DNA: TGTGCCAGCAGCTCAAGGTTCGCGGGGGCCTCCTACAATGAGCAGTTCTTC. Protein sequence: CASSSRFAGASYNEQFF.

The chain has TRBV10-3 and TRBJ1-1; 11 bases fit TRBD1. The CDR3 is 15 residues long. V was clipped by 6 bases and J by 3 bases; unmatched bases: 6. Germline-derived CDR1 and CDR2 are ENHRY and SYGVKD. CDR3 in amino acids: CAIRGTGGEDTEAFF. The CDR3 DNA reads TGTGCCATCAGGGGGACAGGGGGGGAGGACACTGAAGCTTTCTTT.

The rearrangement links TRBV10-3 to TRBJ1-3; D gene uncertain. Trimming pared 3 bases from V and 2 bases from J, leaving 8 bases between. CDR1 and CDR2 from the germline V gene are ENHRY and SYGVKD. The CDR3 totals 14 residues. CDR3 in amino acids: CAISDGVTGNTIYF. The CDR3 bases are TGTGCCATCAGTGACGGGGTAACTGGAAACACCATATATTTT.

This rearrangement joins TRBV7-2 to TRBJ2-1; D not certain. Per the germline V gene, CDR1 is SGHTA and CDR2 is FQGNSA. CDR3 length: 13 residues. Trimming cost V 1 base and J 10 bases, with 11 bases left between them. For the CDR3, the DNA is TGTGCCAGCAGCTTAGGTGGCGGCGTAGAGCAGTTCTTC. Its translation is CASSLGGGVEQFF.